The 24 T cell receptor beta chains listed next were all sequenced from one sample in a study of CD8 T cells in Susac syndrome. RNA in amounts of roughly 0.45 to 1 ug was reverse transcribed with random hexamers. TCRdb redid the calling of the immunoSEQ multiplex PCR reads with MiXCR, one entry per CDR3 protein. Of 150,000 or so distinct CDR3 sequences listed, about 91% are singletons. Sequencing input: CD4+ T cells from PBMCs. The receptors here all came from a human donor in good health.

The chain is built from TRBV10-1 and TRBJ1-4, with TRBD1 matching 12 bases. Germline V CDR1 and CDR2: WNHNN, SYGVQD (reference sequence). The V and J ends lost 3 bases and 5 bases, in that order; junction bases with no gene match: 1. This CDR3 has 15 residues. The CDR3 bases are TGCGCCAGCAGTGATGGGACAGGGGGCAATGAAAAACTGTTTTTT. Translated, it gives CASSDGTGGNEKLFF.

The chain is built from TRBV6-5 and TRBJ2-5, with 11 bases identical to TRBD2. V gave up 7 bases and J gave up 5 bases; unmatched junction bases: 3. CDR1 and CDR2 (germline): MNHEY, SVGAGI. The CDR3 runs to 13 residues. The CDR3 DNA reads as TGTGCCAGCACGGGACTAGCGGAGGAGACCCAGTACTTC. It translates to CASTGLAEETQYF.

With regard to this clonotype: One junction end disagrees with the germline gene, perhaps due to a read error. This chain uses TRBV14 with TRBJ1-3; D not certain. Germline lookup yields CDR1 SGHDN and CDR2 FVKESK. CDR3 length equals 13 residues. The CDR3 loop is CASNPASENTIYF. CDR3 nucleotide sequence: TGTGCCAGCAATCCAGCGTCTGAAAACACCATATATTTT.

This chain links TRBV5-1 with TRBJ1-1, with TRBD1 matching 9 bases. The CDR3 is 14 amino acids. Germline V gene sequence: CDR1 SGHRS, CDR2 YFSETQ. Trimming at V came to 6 bases and at J to 2 bases, leaving 5 bases not matched to a gene. The CDR3 is CASNRQGDNTEAFF. The CDR3 DNA follows: TGCGCCAGCAACAGACAGGGGGACAACACTGAAGCTTTCTTT. Complete variable domain (other parts from reference TRBV5-1 and TRBJ1-1): KAGVTQTPRYLIKTRGQQVTLSCSPISGHRSVSWYQQTPGQGLQFLFEYFSETQRNKGNFPGRFSGRQFSNSRSEMNVSTLELGDSALYLCASNRQGDNTEAFFGQGTRLTVV.

The count of this clonotype is one. The conserved closing phenylalanine or tryptophan is absent in this CDR3, likely reflecting a read error. The DNA is left out, because the CDR3 cannot be placed on it with certainty; the CDR3 is given as TCRdb lists it. The CDR3 spells CASSRGGLGERL. The V gene is TRBV7-9, the J gene TRBJ2-7; the DNA was not used to check the table's D call, TRBD2. Germline CDR1 SEHNR, CDR2 FQNEAQ (reference sequence). Inclusive of both ends, the CDR3 amounts to 12 amino acids.

The chain employs TRBV5-6 and TRBJ1-5, with 7 bases identical to TRBD1. J gave up 4 bases and V 4 bases, and 8 bases lay outside the gene matches. The CDR3 has 15 amino acids. Germline CDR1 and CDR2: SGHDT and YYEEEE. The CDR3 spells CASSARQGWNQPQHF. CDR3 nucleotide sequence: TGTGCCAGCAGCGCCCGACAGGGCTGGAATCAGCCCCAGCATTTT.

The chain employs TRBV24-1 and TRBJ2-1, with D perhaps TRBD1 (6 bases). This CDR3 spans 12 amino acids. Trimming left V 6 bases short and J 6 bases short, with 8 bases between. The germline CDR1 and CDR2 sequences are KGHDR and SFDVKD. In DNA form, the CDR3 reads TGTGCCACCAGTCCCAGGGGCAATGAGCAGTTCTTC. Its translation is CATSPRGNEQFF.

J is TRBJ2-1 and V is TRBV20-1; no reliable D call. Germline loops: CDR1 DFQATT, CDR2 SNEGSKA (reference sequence). Deletions cut 3 bases from V and 5 bases from J, with 11 bases between. The CDR3 loop spans 13 amino acids. CDR3 sequence: CSARPTWDNEQFF. The CDR3 DNA reads as TGCAGTGCTAGGCCTACTTGGGACAATGAGCAGTTCTTC.

This chain connects TRBV5-6 to TRBJ1-5, with TRBD1 matching 7 bases. The CDR3 covers 15 residues. CDR1 and CDR2 (germline): SGHDT, YYEEEE. V lost 0 bases to trimming and J lost 4 bases; unmatched junction nucleotides: 4. The CDR3 spells CASSLAPTGNQPQHF. CDR3 DNA sequence: TGTGCCAGCAGCTTGGCCCCGACAGGGAATCAGCCCCAGCATTTT.

The rearrangement links TRBV6-1 to TRBJ1-1, with 8 bases matching TRBD1. Losses at the gene ends were 7 bases for V and 7 bases for J; bases not matched to a gene: 11. The V gene's germline CDR1 is MNHNS and CDR2 SASEGT. This CDR3 is 14 amino acids long. The DNA of the CDR3 is TGTGCCAGCAAGCCCGGACAGGGTTGGGTTGAAGCTTTCTTT. It translates to CASKPGQGWVEAFF.

The chain has TRBV19 and TRBJ2-1; 9 nucleotides agree with TRBD1. Germline V gene sequence: CDR1 LNHDA, CDR2 SQIVND (reference sequence). Unmatched junction bases numbered 11, after V lost 6 bases and J lost 5 bases. The CDR3 sequence is 16 residues long. The CDR3 here is CASRSSGQGGDNEQFF. The CDR3 DNA is TGTGCCAGTAGAAGCTCGGGACAGGGTGGGGACAATGAGCAGTTCTTC.

The chain carries TRBV25-1 and TRBJ2-7, with 8 nucleotides matching TRBD1. The CDR3 totals 16 residues. Germline V gene sequence: CDR1 MGHDK, CDR2 SYGVNS. Losses at the gene ends were 1 base for V and 1 base for J; bases not matched to a gene: 6. CDR3: CASSEWGRTGSYEQYF. The CDR3 region has the DNA TGTGCCAGCAGTGAATGGGGACGGACAGGGTCCTACGAGCAGTACTTC.

This sequence joins TRBV10-3 and TRBJ2-3, with TRBD2 matching over 9 bases. V lost 6 bases and J lost 0; bases outside the gene matches: 4. CDR1 is ENHRY, CDR2 SYGVKD, per germline. The CDR3 is made up of 15 amino acids. The CDR3: CAIRATSGSTDTQYF. DNA of the CDR3: TGTGCCATCAGGGCGACTAGCGGTAGCACAGATACGCAGTATTTT.

V is TRBV6-2 or TRBV6-3 and J is TRBJ2-7; 7 bases align to TRBD1. CDR3 length equals 15 residues. V shed 4 bases, J shed 3 bases, and the junction held 9 bases outside the gene matches. Germline V gives CDR1 MNHEY, CDR2 SVGEGT. The CDR3 DNA sequence: TGTGCCAGCAGTTTCCCAACAGGGGTGGTCTACGAGCAGTACTTC. It codes for CASSFPTGVVYEQYF.

This clonotype was detected only once. This sequence joins TRBV12-5 and TRBJ1-5, with D unclear. This CDR3 contains 18 residues. V dropped 5 bases and J dropped 3 bases, with 23 bases sitting between them. The germline gives CDR1 LGHNT, CDR2 FRNRAP. The DNA for the CDR3 is TGTGCTAGTGGTACCCCTTTCCCTCCCTCGGGGTTCAATCAGCCCCAGCATTTT. Amino acids: CASGTPFPPSGFNQPQHF.

The rearrangement links TRBV4-1 to TRBJ1-1; tentatively, D is TRBD1 (6 bases). The CDR3 contains 13 residues. CDR1 and CDR2 (germline): MGHRA, YSYEKL. V gave up 1 base and J gave up 12 bases, with 15 bases separating them. CDR3 bases: TGCGCCAGCAGCCAAGTAGGGGGACCTAAAACTTTCTTT. This codes for CASSQVGGPKTFF.

The chain recombines TRBV6-5 with TRBJ1-1, with D perhaps matching TRBD1 (5 bases). V gave up 5 bases and J gave up 6 bases, with 10 bases separating them. Looked up from germline, CDR1 is MNHEY and CDR2 is SVGAGI. The CDR3 extends over 12 amino acids. CDR3 in amino acids: CASSAQGSEAFF. CDR3 bases: TGTGCCAGCAGTGCCCAGGGATCTGAAGCTTTCTTT.

This sequence joins TRBV5-1 and TRBJ1-5; tentative D call: TRBD1 (5 bases). Germline-derived CDR1 and CDR2 are SGHRS and YFSETQ. Trimming shortened V by 3 bases and J by 9 bases, and 13 bases separated the two germline ends. The length of the CDR3 is 13 residues. The CDR3: CASSYGEGWPQHF. In DNA form, the CDR3 reads TGCGCCAGCAGCTACGGCGAGGGGTGGCCCCAGCATTTT. Variable domain in full (rest from reference TRBV5-1 and TRBJ1-5): KAGVTQTPRYLIKTRGQQVTLSCSPISGHRSVSWYQQTPGQGLQFLFEYFSETQRNKGNFPGRFSGRQFSNSRSEMNVSTLELGDSALYLCASSYGEGWPQHFGDGTRLSIL.

CDR3 nucleotides: TGCGCCAGCAGTGAGCAGGGATTGAACACTGAAGCTTTCTTT. It specifies CASSEQGLNTEAFF. The J gene is TRBJ1-1, the V gene TRBV10-1, with TRBD1 as a possible D gene (5 bases). The V end lost 2 bases, the J end lost 0 bases, and 7 bases lay between the germline ends. CDR3 size: 14 residues. Germline CDR1 WNHNN, CDR2 SYGVQD (reference sequence).

The genes are TRBV21-1 and TRBJ2-5. TRBV21-1 is a documented pseudogene. This CDR3 region has 13 residues. This CDR3 reads CASSRWTQETQYF. The CDR3 bases are TGTGCCAGCAGCCGCTGGACCCAAGAGACCCAGTACTTC.

The chain links TRBV5-1 to TRBJ2-2, with a possible D match to TRBD1 (6 bases). V lost 4 bases and J 5 bases, leaving 12 bases between the germline ends. There are 14 residues in the CDR3. The germline CDR1 and CDR2 sequences are SGHRS and YFSETQ. CDR3 sequence (DNA): TGCGCCAGCAGCGCCGGACAGCCTACCGGGGAGCTGTTTTTT. This codes for CASSAGQPTGELFF.

The V gene is TRBV7-9, the J gene TRBJ1-1; the D gene is possibly TRBD1 (6 bases). The CDR3 totals 14 residues. Germline V gene lookup returns CDR1 SEHNR and CDR2 FQNEAQ (reference sequence). V was clipped by 5 bases and J by 1 base, with 11 bases between them. CDR3 coding DNA: TGTGCCAGCAGCACCCTGACAGGGAACACTGAAGCTTTCTTT. This encodes CASSTLTGNTEAFF.

This clonotype was counted once. The genes are TRBV4-3 and TRBJ2-2; D gene uncertain. The germline V and J ends were trimmed by 6 bases and 0 bases, with 8 bases remaining between them. The CDR3 has 14 residues. Germline V gene sequence: CDR1 LGHNA, CDR2 YSLEER. CDR3 DNA sequence: TGCGCCAGCAGACTACGTCCGAACACCGGGGAGCTGTTTTTT. Its protein is CASRLRPNTGELFF.

This clonotype was seen a few times. CDR3 DNA sequence: TGTGCCAGCAGTTATGGGAGGGGGGTCTCCTACGAGCAGTACTTC. This codes for CASSYGRGVSYEQYF. V and J are TRBV6-2 or TRBV6-3 and TRBJ2-7, with D possibly TRBD2 on 7 matching bases. The CDR3 length is 15 residues. The germline V gene has CDR1 MNHEY and CDR2 SVGEGT. V lost 3 bases, J lost 0 bases, and 12 bases lay in between.